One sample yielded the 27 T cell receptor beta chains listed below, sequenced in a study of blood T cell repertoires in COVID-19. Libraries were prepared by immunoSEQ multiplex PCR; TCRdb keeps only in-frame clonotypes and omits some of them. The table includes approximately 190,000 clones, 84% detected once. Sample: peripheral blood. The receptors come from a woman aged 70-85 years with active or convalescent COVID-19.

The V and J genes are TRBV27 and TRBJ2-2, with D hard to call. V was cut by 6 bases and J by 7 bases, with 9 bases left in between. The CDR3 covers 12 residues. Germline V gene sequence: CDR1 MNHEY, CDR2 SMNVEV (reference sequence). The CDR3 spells CASRFEIGELFF. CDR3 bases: TGTGCCAGCAGATTCGAGATCGGGGAGCTGTTTTTT.

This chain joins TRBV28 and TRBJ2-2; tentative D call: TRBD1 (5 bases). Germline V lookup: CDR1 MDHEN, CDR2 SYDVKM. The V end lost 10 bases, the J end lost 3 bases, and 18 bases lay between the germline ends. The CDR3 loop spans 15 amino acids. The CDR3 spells CATQQALGDTGELFF. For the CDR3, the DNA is TGTGCCACTCAACAGGCACTCGGAGACACCGGGGAGCTGTTTTTT.

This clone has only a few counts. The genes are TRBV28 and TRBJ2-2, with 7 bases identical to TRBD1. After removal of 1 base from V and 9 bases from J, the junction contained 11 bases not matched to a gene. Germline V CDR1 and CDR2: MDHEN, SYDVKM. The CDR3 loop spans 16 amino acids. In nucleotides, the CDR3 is TGTGCCAGCAGTTTATTTCTCGAGACAGGGCTTAGGGAGCTGTTTTTT. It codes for CASSLFLETGLRELFF.

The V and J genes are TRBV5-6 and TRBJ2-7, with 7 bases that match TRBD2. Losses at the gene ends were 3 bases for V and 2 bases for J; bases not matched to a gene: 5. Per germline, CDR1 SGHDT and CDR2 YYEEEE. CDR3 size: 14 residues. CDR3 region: CASSSGTKPYEQYF. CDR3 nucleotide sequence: TGTGCCAGCAGCTCCGGGACTAAGCCCTACGAGCAGTACTTC.

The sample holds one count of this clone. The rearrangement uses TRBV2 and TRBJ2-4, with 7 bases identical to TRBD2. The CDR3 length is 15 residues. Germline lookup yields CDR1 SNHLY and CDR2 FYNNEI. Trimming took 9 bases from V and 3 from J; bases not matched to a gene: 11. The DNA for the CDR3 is TGTGCCAGTAGAACCTCTACGGGGGGCAAAAACATTCAGTACTTC. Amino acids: CASRTSTGGKNIQYF.

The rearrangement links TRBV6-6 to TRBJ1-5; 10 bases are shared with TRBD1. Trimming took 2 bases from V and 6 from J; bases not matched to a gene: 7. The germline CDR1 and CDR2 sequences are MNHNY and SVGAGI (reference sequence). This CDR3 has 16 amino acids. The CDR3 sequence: CASSYPGTGAVQPQHF. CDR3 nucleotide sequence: TGTGCCAGCAGTTACCCCGGGACAGGGGCTGTTCAGCCCCAGCATTTT.

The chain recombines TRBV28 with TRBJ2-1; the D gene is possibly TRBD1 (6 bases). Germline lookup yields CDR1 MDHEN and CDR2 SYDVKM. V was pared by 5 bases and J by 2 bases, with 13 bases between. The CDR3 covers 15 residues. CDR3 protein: CASSRGQIPYNEQFF. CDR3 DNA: TGTGCCAGCAGTCGTGGACAGATTCCCTACAATGAGCAGTTCTTC.

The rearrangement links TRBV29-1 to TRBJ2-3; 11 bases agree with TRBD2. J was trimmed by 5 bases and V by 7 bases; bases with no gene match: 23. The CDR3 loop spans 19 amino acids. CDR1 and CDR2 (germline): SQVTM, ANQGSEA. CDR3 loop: CSAQPLRPATSGNEDTQYF. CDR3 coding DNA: TGCAGCGCCCAGCCGTTGCGGCCAGCGACTAGCGGGAACGAAGATACGCAGTATTTT.

The CDR3, as DNA: TGTGCCAGCTCACCGGGCCGAAACAGGGACGACTATGGCTACACCTTC. Its translation: CASSPGRNRDDYGYTF. V usage is TRBV18 and J usage is TRBJ1-2; TRBD1 might be the D (6 bases). V was clipped by 3 bases and J by 3 bases, with 17 bases between them. The germline V gene encodes CDR1 KGHSH and CDR2 LQKENI. The CDR3 length is 16 residues.

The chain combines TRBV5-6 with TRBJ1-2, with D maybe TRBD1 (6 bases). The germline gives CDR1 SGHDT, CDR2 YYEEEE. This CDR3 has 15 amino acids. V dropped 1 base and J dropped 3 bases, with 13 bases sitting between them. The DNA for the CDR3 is TGTGCCAGCAGCTTGAACGGGGAGGGGGACTATGGCTACACCTTC. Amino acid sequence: CASSLNGEGDYGYTF.

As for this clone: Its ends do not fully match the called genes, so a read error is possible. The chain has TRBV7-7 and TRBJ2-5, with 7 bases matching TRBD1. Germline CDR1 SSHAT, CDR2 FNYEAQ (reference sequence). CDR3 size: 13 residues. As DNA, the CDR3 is TGTGCTAGCAGCCGCGGACAGGAAGAGACCCAGTACTTC. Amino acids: CASSRGQEETQYF.

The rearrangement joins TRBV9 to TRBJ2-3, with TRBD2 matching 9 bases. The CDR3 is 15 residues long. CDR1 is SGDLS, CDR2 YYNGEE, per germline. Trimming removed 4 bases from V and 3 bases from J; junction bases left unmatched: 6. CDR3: CASSISGSSTDTQYF. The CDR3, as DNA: TGTGCCAGCAGCATTAGCGGGAGTTCGACAGATACGCAGTATTTT.

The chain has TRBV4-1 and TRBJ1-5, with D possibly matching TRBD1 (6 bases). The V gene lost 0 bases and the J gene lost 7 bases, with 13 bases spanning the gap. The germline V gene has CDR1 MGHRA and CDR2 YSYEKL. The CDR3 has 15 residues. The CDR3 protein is CASSQDFRTDQPQHF. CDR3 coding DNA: TGCGCCAGCAGCCAAGATTTCAGGACAGACCAGCCCCAGCATTTT.

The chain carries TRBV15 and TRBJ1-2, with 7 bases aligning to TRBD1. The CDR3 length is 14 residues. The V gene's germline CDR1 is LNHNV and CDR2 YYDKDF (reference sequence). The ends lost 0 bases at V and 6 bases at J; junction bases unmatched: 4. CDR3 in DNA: TGTGCCACCAGCAGAGATTCACAGGGGAATGGCTACACCTTC. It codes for CATSRDSQGNGYTF.

CDR3 residues: CASSQTGELETQYF. For the CDR3, the DNA is TGTGCCAGCAGTCAGACAGGGGAATTGGAGACCCAGTACTTC. This chain uses TRBV28 with TRBJ2-5; 8 bases fit TRBD1. The CDR3 has 14 amino acids. V shed 5 bases, J shed 5 bases, and the junction held 7 bases outside the gene matches. In germline, CDR1 is MDHEN, CDR2 SYDVKM.

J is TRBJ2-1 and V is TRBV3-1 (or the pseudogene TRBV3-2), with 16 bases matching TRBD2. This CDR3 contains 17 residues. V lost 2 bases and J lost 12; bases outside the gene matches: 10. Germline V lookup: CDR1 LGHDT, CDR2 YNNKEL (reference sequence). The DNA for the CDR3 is TGTGCCAGCAGCCAACTTGGGACTAGCGGGAGGGGGAAGGTGCAGTTCTTC. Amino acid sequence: CASSQLGTSGRGKVQFF.

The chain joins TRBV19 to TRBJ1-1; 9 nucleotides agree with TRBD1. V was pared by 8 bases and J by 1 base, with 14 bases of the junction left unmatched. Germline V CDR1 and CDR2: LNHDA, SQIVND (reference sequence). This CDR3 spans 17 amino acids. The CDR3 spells CASLTGTGYFTNTEAFF. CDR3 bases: TGTGCCAGTCTAACCGGGACAGGGTATTTTACGAACACTGAAGCTTTCTTT.

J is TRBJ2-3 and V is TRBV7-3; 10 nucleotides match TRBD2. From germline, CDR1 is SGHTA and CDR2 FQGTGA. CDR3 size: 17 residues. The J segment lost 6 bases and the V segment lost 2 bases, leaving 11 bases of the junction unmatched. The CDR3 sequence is CASSLFRLAGADDTQYF. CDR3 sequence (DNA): TGTGCCAGCAGCTTATTCCGGCTAGCGGGAGCAGATGATACGCAGTATTTT.

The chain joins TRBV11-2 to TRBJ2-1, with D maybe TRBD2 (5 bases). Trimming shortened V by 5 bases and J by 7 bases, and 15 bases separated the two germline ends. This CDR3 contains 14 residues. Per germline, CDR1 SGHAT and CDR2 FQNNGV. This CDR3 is CASSPIPGYNEQFF. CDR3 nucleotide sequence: TGTGCCAGCAGCCCAATCCCGGGATATAATGAGCAGTTCTTC. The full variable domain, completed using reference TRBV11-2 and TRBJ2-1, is EAGVAQSPRYKIIEKRQSVAFWCNPISGHATLYWYQQILGQGPKLLIQFQNNGVVDDSQLPKDRFSAERLKGVDSTLKIQPAKLEDSAVYLCASSPIPGYNEQFFGPGTRLTVL.

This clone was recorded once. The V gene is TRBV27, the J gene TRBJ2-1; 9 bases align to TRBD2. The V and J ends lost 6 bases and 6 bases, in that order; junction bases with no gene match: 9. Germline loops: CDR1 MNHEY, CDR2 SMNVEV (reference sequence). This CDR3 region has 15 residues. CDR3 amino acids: CASSLVAGVRNEQFF. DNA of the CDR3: TGTGCCAGCAGCTTAGTAGCGGGAGTACGCAATGAGCAGTTCTTC.

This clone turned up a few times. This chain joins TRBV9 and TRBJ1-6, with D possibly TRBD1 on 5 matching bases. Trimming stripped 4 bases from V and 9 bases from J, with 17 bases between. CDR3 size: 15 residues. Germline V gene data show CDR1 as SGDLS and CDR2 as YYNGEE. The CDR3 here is CASSPGQGISSPLHF. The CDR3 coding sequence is TGTGCCAGCAGCCCTGGCCAGGGTATTAGTTCACCCCTCCACTTT.

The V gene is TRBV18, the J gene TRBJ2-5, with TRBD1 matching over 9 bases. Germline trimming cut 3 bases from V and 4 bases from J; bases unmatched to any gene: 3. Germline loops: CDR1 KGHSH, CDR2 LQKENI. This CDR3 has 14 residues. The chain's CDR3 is CASSPGQGRETQYF. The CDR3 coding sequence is TGTGCCAGCTCACCGGGACAGGGAAGAGAGACCCAGTACTTC.

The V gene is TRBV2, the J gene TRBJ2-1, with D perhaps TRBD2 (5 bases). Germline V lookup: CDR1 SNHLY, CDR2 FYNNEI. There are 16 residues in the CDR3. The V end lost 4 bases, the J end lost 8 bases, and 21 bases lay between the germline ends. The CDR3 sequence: CASSGGLGTGRHEQFF. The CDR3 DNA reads TGTGCCAGCAGTGGAGGGTTGGGCACTGGGCGACATGAGCAGTTCTTC.

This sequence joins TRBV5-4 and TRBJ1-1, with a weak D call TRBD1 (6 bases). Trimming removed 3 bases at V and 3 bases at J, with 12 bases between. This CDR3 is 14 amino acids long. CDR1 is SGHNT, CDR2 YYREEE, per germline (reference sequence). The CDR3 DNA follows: TGTGCCAGCAGCTCGTCGGCAGGGGACACTGAAGCTTTCTTT. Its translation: CASSSSAGDTEAFF.

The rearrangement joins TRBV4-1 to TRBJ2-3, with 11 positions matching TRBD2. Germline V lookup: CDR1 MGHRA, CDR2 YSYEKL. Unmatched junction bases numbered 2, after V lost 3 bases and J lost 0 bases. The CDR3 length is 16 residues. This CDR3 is CASSQGTSGSTDTQYF. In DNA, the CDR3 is TGCGCCAGCAGCCAGGGGACTAGCGGAAGCACAGATACGCAGTATTTT.

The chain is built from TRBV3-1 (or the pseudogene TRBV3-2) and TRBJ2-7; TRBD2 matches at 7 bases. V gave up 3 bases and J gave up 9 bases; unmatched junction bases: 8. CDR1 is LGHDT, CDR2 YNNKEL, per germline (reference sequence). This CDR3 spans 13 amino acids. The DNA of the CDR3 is TGTGCCAGCAGCCAGGGGGGGACGGGAGGGCAGTACTTC. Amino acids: CASSQGGTGGQYF.

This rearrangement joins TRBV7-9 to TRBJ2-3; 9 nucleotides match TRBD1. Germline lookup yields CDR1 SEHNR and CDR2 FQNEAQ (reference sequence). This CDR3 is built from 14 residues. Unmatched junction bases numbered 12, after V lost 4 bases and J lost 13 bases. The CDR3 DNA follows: TGTGCCAGCAGCTCTCTACAGGGGGCGCCGGAAAAGTATTTT. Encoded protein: CASSSLQGAPEKYF.